This entry describes one T cell receptor (beta chain). The data were taken from a study of blood T cell repertoires in COVID-19. Study-level background: Specimens from acute and convalescent COVID-19 originated in the United States, Italy and Spain. Sources were T cells, B-cell-depleted T cells, or PBMCs; the material itself was cDNA or gDNA.

CDR3 length: 16 amino acids. The germline CDR1 and CDR2 sequences are SGHNT and YENEEA. With 3 bases clipped from V and 6 bases from J, the junction kept 8 bases outside the gene matches. In the authors' methods: Amplification with reference gene primers provided the estimates of nucleated cell counts. Repertoires were generated with immunoSEQ multiplex PCR, while TCRdb's copy carries only in-frame clones and drops some. From that table come the V and J calls and clone size; the DNA was used to work out D and trimming. The sample carries 55,000 to 65,000 clones, 91% recorded once. The receptor was derived from a human donor in a cohort sampled during active COVID-19. The source material was peripheral blood. The V gene is TRBV11-3, the J gene TRBJ2-2; TRBD1 agrees at 9 bases. In DNA, the CDR3 is TGTGCCAGCAGCTTCTCCGGGACAGGGAGGGCCGGGGAGCTGTTTTTT. It encodes CASSFSGTGRAGELFF.